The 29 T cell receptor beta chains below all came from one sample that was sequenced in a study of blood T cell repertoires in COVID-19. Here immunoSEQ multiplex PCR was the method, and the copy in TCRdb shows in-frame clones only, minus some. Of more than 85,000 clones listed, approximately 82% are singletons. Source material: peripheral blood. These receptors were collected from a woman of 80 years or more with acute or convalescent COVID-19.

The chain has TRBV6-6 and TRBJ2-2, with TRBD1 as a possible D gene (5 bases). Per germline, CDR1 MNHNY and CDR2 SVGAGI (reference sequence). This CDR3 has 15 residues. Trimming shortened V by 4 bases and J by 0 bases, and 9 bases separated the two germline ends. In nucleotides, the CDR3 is TGTGCCAGCAGTTGGGGCAGGACGAACACCGGGGAGCTGTTTTTT. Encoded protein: CASSWGRTNTGELFF.

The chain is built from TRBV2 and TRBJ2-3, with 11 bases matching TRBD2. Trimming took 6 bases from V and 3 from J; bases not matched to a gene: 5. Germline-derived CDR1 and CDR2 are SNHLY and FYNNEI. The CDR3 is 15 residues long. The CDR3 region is CASRGGTSGTDTQYF. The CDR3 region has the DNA TGTGCCAGCAGGGGCGGGACTAGCGGAACAGATACGCAGTATTTT.

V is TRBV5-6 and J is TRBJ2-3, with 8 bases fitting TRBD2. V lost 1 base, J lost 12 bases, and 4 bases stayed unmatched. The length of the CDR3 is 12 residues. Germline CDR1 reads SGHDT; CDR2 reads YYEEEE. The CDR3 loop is CASSLLLAVQYF. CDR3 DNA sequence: TGTGCCAGCAGCTTGTTACTAGCGGTACAGTATTTT.

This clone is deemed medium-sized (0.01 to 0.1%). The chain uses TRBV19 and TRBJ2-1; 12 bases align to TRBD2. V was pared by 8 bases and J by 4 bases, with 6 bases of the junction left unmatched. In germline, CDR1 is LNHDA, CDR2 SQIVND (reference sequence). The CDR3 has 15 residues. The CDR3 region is CASRASGRVYNEQFF. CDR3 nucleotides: TGTGCCAGTCGGGCTAGCGGGAGGGTGTACAATGAGCAGTTCTTC.

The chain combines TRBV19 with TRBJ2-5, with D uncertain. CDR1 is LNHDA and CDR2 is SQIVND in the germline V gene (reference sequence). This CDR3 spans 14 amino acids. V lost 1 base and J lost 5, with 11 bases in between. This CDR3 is CASSIGGRIETQYF. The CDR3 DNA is TGTGCCAGTAGTATAGGTGGCAGGATCGAGACCCAGTACTTC.

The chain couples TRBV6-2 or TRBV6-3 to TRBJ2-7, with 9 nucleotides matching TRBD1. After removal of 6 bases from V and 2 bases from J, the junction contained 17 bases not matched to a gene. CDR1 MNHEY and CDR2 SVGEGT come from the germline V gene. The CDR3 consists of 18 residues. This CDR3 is CASSPTGQGWTAPYEQYV. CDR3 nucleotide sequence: TGTGCCAGCAGCCCCACGGGACAGGGATGGACGGCGCCCTACGAGCAGTACGTC.

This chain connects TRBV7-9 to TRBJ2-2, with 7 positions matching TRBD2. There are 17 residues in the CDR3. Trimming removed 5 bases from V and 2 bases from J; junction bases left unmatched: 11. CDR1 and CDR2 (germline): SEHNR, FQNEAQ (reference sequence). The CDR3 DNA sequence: TGTGCCAGCAGCCCTAGACTGGCGGGAGCCAACACCGGGGAGCTGTTTTTT. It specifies CASSPRLAGANTGELFF.

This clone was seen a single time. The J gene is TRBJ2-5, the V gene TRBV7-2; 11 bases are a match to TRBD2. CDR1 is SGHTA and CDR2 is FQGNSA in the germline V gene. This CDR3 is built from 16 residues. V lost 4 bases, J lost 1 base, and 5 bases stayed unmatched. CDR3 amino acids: CASSYIGTSGQETQYF. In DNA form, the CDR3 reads TGTGCCAGCAGCTATATAGGGACTAGCGGCCAAGAGACCCAGTACTTC.

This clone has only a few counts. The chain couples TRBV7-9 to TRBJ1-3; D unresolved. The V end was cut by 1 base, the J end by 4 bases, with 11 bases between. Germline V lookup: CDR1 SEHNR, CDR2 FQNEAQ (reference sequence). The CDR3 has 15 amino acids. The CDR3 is CASSLGVNQGNTIYF. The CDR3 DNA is TGTGCCAGCAGCTTAGGAGTGAATCAAGGAAACACCATATATTTT.

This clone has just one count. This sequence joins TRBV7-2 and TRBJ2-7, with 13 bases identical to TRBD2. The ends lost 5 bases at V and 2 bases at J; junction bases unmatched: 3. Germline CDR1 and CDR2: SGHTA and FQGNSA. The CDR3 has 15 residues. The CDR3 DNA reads TGTGCCAGCAGCAGACTAGCGGGAGGTCCCTACGAGCAGTACTTC. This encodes CASSRLAGGPYEQYF.

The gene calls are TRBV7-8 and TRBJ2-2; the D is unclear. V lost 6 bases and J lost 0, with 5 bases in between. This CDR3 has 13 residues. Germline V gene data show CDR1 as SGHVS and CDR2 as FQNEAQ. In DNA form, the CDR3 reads TGTGCCAGCAGAACTACGAACACCGGGGAGCTGTTTTTT. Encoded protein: CASRTTNTGELFF.

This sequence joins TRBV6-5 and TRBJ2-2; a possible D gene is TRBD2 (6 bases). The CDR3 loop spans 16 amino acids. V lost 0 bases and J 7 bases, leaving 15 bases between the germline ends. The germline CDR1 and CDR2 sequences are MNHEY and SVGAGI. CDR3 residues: CASSYSKTLRDGELFF. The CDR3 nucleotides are TGTGCCAGCAGTTACTCGAAAACGCTGCGGGACGGGGAGCTGTTTTTT.

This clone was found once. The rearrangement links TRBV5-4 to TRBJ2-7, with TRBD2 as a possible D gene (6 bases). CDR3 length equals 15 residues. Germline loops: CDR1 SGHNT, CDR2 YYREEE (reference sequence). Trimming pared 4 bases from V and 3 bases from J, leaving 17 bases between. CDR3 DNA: TGTGCCAGCAGCCCCAAGGAGGGGAAAAGCTACGAGCAGTACTTC. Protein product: CASSPKEGKSYEQYF.

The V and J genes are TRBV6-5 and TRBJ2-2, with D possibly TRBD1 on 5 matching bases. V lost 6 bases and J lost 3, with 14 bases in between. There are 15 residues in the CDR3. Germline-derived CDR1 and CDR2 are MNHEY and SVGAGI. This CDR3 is CASSFQGPDTGELFF. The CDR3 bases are TGTGCCAGCAGCTTCCAGGGTCCAGACACCGGGGAGCTGTTTTTT.

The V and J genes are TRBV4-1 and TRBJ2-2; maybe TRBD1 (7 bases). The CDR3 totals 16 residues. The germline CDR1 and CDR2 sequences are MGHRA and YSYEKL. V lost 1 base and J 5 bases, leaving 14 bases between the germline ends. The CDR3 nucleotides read TGCGCCAGCAGCCAAGGGCGGGACAGTGAGACCGGGGAGCTGTTTTTT. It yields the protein CASSQGRDSETGELFF.

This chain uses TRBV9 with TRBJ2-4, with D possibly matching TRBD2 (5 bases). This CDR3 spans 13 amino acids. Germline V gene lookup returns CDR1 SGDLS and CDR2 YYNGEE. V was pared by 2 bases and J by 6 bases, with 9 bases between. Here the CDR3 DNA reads TGTGCCAGCAGCGTGGGAGTAGGAAACATTCAGTACTTC. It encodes CASSVGVGNIQYF.

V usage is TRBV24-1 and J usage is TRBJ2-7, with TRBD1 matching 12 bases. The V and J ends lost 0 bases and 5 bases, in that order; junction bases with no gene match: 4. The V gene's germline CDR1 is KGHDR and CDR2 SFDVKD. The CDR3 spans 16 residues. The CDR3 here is CATSDLEGDRGHEQYV. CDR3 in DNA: TGTGCCACCAGTGATTTGGAGGGGGACAGGGGGCACGAGCAGTACGTC.

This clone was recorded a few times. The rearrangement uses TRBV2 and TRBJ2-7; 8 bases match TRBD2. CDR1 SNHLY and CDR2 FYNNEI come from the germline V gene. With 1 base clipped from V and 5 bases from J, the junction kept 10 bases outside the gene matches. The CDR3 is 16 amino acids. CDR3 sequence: CASSEDIGLARHEQYF. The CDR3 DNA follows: TGTGCCAGCAGTGAAGATATTGGACTAGCTCGCCACGAGCAGTACTTC.

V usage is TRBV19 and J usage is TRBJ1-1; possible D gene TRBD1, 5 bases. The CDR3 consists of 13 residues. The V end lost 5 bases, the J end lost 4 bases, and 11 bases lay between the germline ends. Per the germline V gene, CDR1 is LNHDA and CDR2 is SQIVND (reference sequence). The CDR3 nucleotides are TGTGCCAGTAGTTTTGGTGGGGCCACTGAAGCTTTCTTT. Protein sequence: CASSFGGATEAFF.

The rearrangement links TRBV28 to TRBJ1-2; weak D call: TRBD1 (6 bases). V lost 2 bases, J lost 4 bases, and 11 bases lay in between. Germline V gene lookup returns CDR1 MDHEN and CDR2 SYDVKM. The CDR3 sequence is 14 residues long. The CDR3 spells CASSLEQGVYGYTF. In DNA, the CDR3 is TGTGCCAGCAGTTTAGAACAGGGTGTCTATGGCTACACCTTC.

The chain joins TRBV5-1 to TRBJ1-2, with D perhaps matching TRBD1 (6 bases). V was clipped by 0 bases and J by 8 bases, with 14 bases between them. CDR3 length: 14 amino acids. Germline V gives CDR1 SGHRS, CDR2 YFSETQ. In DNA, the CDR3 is TGCGCCAGCAGCTTGGATCCCCAGGGGCTAGGCTACACCTTC. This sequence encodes CASSLDPQGLGYTF.

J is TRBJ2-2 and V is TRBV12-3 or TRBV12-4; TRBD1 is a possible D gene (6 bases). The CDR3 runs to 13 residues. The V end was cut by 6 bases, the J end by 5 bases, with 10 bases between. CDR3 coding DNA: TGTGCCAGCAGCCGACAGGTAACCGGGGAGCTGTTTTTT. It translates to CASSRQVTGELFF.

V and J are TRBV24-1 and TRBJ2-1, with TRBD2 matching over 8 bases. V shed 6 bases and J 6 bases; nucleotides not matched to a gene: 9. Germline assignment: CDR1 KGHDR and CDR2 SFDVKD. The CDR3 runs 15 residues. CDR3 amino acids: CATSHARGVANEQFF. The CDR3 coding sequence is TGTGCCACCAGTCATGCGCGGGGGGTGGCCAATGAGCAGTTCTTC.

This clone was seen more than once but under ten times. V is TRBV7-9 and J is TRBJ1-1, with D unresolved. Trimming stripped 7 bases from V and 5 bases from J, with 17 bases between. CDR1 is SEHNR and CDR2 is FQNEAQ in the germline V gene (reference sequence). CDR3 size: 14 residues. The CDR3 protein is CASTTFSGETEAFF. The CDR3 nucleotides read TGTGCCAGCACCACTTTTAGCGGAGAGACTGAAGCTTTCTTT.

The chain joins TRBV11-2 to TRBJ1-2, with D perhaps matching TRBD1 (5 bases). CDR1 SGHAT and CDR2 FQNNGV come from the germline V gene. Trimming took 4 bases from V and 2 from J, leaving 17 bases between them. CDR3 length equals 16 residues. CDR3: CASSSGRDSVNYGYTF. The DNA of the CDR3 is TGTGCCAGCAGCTCTGGTCGGGACTCAGTAAACTATGGCTACACCTTC.

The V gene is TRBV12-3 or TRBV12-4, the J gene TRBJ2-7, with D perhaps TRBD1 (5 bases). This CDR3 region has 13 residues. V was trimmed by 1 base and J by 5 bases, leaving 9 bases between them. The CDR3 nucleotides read TGTGCCAGCAGTTTAGGTACAGGAGACGAGCAGTACTTC. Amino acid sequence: CASSLGTGDEQYF.

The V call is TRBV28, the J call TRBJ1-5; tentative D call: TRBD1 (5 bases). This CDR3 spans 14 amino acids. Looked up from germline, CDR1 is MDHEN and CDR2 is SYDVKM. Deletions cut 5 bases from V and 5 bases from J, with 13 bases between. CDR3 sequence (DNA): TGTGCCAGCAGTCTGGGGCGGGAGGATCAGCCCCAGCATTTT. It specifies CASSLGREDQPQHF.

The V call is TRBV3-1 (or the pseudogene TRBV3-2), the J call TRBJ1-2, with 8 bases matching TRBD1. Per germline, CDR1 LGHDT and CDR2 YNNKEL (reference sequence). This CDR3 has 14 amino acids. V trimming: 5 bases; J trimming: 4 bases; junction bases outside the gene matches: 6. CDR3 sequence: CASSTQQGGYGYTF. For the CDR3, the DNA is TGTGCCAGCAGCACACAACAGGGGGGCTATGGCTACACCTTC.

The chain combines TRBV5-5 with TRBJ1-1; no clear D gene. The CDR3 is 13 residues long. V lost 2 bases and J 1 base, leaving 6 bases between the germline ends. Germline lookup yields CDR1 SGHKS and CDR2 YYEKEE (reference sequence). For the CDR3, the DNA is TGTGCCAGCAGCTTCCGGAGGAACACTGAAGCTTTCTTT. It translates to CASSFRRNTEAFF.